This T cell receptor (beta chain) stems from a study of T cells in Graves' hyperthyroidism and ophthalmopathy. About the study: The initial diagnosis was the point when peripheral blood was collected, ahead of any treatment.

This sample holds PBMCs from roughly 10 ml fresh peripheral blood. The CDR3 loop spans 15 amino acids. Germline loops: CDR1 MDHEN, CDR2 SYDVKM. V lost 2 bases and J lost 4, with 13 bases in between. The source material, RNA transcripts, was used to amplify TCR beta CDR3 regions. TCR CDR3 regions were first amplified by RT-PCR with HTBI primers. Using its own MiXCR run on the multiplex PCR reads, TCRdb lists one record per CDR3 protein. The sample lists roughly 300,000 distinct CDR3 sequences, around 23% occurring once. This clonotype was seen ten or more times. The chain carries TRBV28 and TRBJ2-3; no clear D. Sequenced input: blood. This TCR was sampled from a woman aged 45-59 years with Graves' hyperthyroidism. The CDR3 sequence is CASSLGVVESDTQYF. In DNA, the CDR3 is TGTGCCAGCAGTTTAGGTGTAGTTGAGTCAGATACGCAGTATTTT.